The 5 T cell receptor beta chains below come from one sample, sequenced in a study of post-analysis software for immune sequencing data. The library was made from cDNA and included unique molecular identifiers. TCRdb re-derived calls from the PCR reads in MiXCR, one entry per CDR3 protein. The profile shows roughly 200,000 distinct CDR3 sequences, around 30% of them singletons. Study results and limitations: Patients showed TRBV5-6, TRBV5-1 and TRBV20-1 among 4 or 5 TRBV segments more frequent than in controls.

What these receptors recognize is not known. The sample consisted of blood. The receptors come from a girl aged 2-17 years with multiple sclerosis.

There are a few counts of this clonotype. V is TRBV28 and J is TRBJ1-5, with TRBD1 as a possible D gene (6 bases). Per germline, CDR1 MDHEN and CDR2 SYDVKM. The CDR3 has 13 residues. V shed 5 bases and J shed 4 bases, with 9 bases lying between them. For the CDR3, the DNA is TGTGCCAGCAGTAGACAGGTTAATCAGCCCCAGCATTTT. Its protein is CASSRQVNQPQHF.

This clonotype was seen more than once but under ten times. The V gene is TRBV25-1, the J gene TRBJ2-7, with 10 bases aligning to TRBD1. The junction had 3 bases not matched to a gene; V was cut back by 2 bases and J by 5 bases. Per the germline V gene, CDR1 is MGHDK and CDR2 is SYGVNS. The length of the CDR3 is 14 residues. This chain's CDR3 is CASSEPGQGHEQYF. In DNA form, the CDR3 reads TGTGCCAGCAGTGAACCGGGACAGGGGCACGAGCAGTACTTC.

Points on this clonotype: This clone may be a read error of a much larger clone one base away. The rearrangement uses TRBV20-1 and TRBJ2-7; D perhaps matches TRBD1 (6 bases). Germline loops: CDR1 DFQATT, CDR2 SNEGSKA (reference sequence). This CDR3 comprises 13 residues. CDR3 sequence reads: CSAYRADSCEQYF. In nucleotides, the CDR3 is TGCAGTGCTTACAGGGCCGACTCCTGCGAGCAGTACTTC.

The sample holds many counts of this clonotype. The chain employs TRBV5-1 and TRBJ2-1; D gene ambiguous. V dropped 0 bases and J dropped 2 bases, with 6 bases sitting between them. Germline CDR1 is SGHRS and CDR2 is YFSETQ. This CDR3 spans 14 amino acids. CDR3 in amino acids: CASSLDPAYNEQFF. In DNA, the CDR3 is TGCGCCAGCAGCTTGGATCCAGCCTACAATGAGCAGTTCTTC.

The V call is TRBV5-1, the J call TRBJ2-1; the D call may be TRBD1 or TRBD2 (5 bases each). The CDR3 loop spans 15 amino acids. The V and J ends lost 1 base and 6 bases respectively, with 14 bases between them. Germline V lookup: CDR1 SGHRS, CDR2 YFSETQ. The CDR3 region is CASSLSPGRGNEQFF. The DNA of the CDR3 is TGCGCCAGCAGCTTGTCGCCGGGACGGGGCAATGAGCAGTTCTTC.